The next 18 T cell receptor beta chains were all read from a single sample in a study of blood T cells in healthy people across ages. The second PCR ran about 6 to 12 cycles with a sample-barcoded 5' primer and J-beta primers. TCRdb re-called the 5' RACE reads through MiXCR, storing one row per CDR3 protein. The table lists more than 900,000 distinct CDR3 sequences, under 30% of them singletons. This sample was also put to use in a study of T cells of mothers and their children.

Sequencing input: blood. The receptors shown here come from a girl aged 2-9 years in good health.

The chain joins TRBV29-1 to TRBJ2-7; D possibly uses TRBD1 or TRBD2 (5 bases each). The CDR3 length is 15 residues. Germline V gene lookup returns CDR1 SQVTM and CDR2 ANQGSEA. V lost 6 bases and J lost 0, with 18 bases in between. The CDR3 nucleotides read TGCAGCGTCGGAAGAGGGGCAGGGAGCTCCTACGAGCAGTACTTC. This encodes CSVGRGAGSSYEQYF.

This clonotype turned up a few times. This chain uses TRBV24-1 with TRBJ2-5; no clear D gene. The DNA end is a closer match to TRBJ2-7, so the J assignment may be wrong. Germline V gene lookup returns CDR1 KGHDR and CDR2 SFDVKD. The CDR3 is 12 residues long. The CDR3 nucleotides are TGTGCCACCAGTGATTTACACTACGAGCAGTACTTC. Amino acid sequence: CATSDLHYEQYF.

This chain joins TRBV19 and TRBJ1-2; D is possibly TRBD1 (5 bases). Germline CDR1 LNHDA, CDR2 SQIVND (reference sequence). This CDR3 comprises 15 residues. V gave up 1 base and J gave up 8 bases, with 17 bases separating them. CDR3 loop: CASSIAGSHFEGYTF. The CDR3 bases are TGTGCCAGTAGTATAGCAGGGTCACACTTCGAAGGCTACACCTTC.

In its sample, this clonotype was seen a few times. This chain joins TRBV5-1 and TRBJ2-7; D uncertain. The CDR3 is made up of 15 amino acids. Germline CDR1 SGHRS, CDR2 YFSETQ. Trimming shortened V by 7 bases and J by 0 bases, and 17 bases separated the two germline ends. The CDR3, as DNA: TGCGCCAGCCCATCCCTCGGGCGGTACTCCTACGAGCAGTACTTC. This gives the protein CASPSLGRYSYEQYF.

J is TRBJ1-2 and V is TRBV24-1, with D perhaps matching TRBD1 (6 bases). Germline CDR1 is KGHDR and CDR2 is SFDVKD. Trimming cost V 2 bases and J 3 bases, with 12 bases left between them. This CDR3 is built from 15 residues. CDR3 sequence reads: CATSDSPGAYYGYTF. The DNA for the CDR3 is TGTGCCACCAGTGATTCTCCGGGGGCCTACTATGGCTACACCTTC.

This chain connects TRBV12-3 or TRBV12-4 to TRBJ2-3; D remains unclear. Trimming stripped 5 bases from V and 6 bases from J, with 9 bases between. The CDR3 runs 12 residues. CDR3 nucleotides: TGTGCCAGCAGTCCAATTATGGATACGCAGTATTTT. Encoded protein: CASSPIMDTQYF.

V usage is TRBV29-1 and J usage is TRBJ2-5, with D possibly TRBD1 on 5 matching bases. The germline V and J ends were trimmed by 4 bases and 1 base, with 10 bases remaining between them. CDR3 length equals 13 residues. Germline CDR1 reads SQVTM; CDR2 reads ANQGSEA. CDR3 in amino acids: CSVGRQLQETQYF. The CDR3 DNA is TGCAGCGTTGGTCGACAGCTCCAAGAGACCCAGTACTTC. The full variable domain, with the rest looked up from reference TRBV29-1 and TRBJ2-5, is SAVISQKPSRDICQRGTSLTIQCQVDSQVTMMFWYRQQPGQSLTLIATANQGSEATYESGFVIDKFPISRPNLTFSTLTVSNMSPEDSSIYLCSVGRQLQETQYFGPGTRLLVL.

The rearrangement uses TRBV27 and TRBJ2-7; TRBD2 aligns across 8 bases. Germline lookup yields CDR1 MNHEY and CDR2 SMNVEV (reference sequence). V dropped 7 bases and J dropped 2; count of bases not matched to a gene: 10. This CDR3 spans 15 amino acids. The CDR3 nucleotides read TGTGCCAGCATCGGAATAGCGGGACCCGCCTACGAGCAGTACTTC. Amino acid sequence: CASIGIAGPAYEQYF.

This clonotype has more than one count but fewer than ten. The chain carries TRBV27 and TRBJ1-1; D unclear. V was clipped by 6 bases and J by 0 bases, with 11 bases between them. Germline V gives CDR1 MNHEY, CDR2 SMNVEV (reference sequence). This CDR3 region has 14 residues. CDR3 bases: TGTGCCAGCAGAGCTATCAGACTGAACACTGAAGCTTTCTTT. This gives the protein CASRAIRLNTEAFF.

This clonotype was observed a few times. This rearrangement joins TRBV5-1 to TRBJ2-5; possibly TRBD1 or TRBD2 for D (5 bases each). This CDR3 spans 14 amino acids. The germline CDR1 and CDR2 sequences are SGHRS and YFSETQ. The V end lost 7 bases, the J end lost 0 bases, and 13 bases lay between the germline ends. For the CDR3, the DNA is TGCGCCAGCGGGATTAGGGACGACCAAGAGACCCAGTACTTC. Its translation is CASGIRDDQETQYF.

The chain uses TRBV13 and TRBJ2-7; D gene uncertain. Germline-derived CDR1 and CDR2 are PRHDT and FYEKMQ (reference sequence). The CDR3 extends over 11 amino acids. Deletions cut 2 bases from V and 8 bases from J, with 7 bases between. In DNA, the CDR3 is TGTGCCAGCAGCTTAATCGGTCAGCAGTACTTC. Translated, it gives CASSLIGQQYF. Looking up the rest from reference TRBV13 and TRBJ2-7 gives the full variable domain: AAGVIQSPRHLIKEKRETATLKCYPIPRHDTVYWYQQGPGQDPQFLISFYEKMQSDKGSIPDRFSAQQFSDYHSELNMSSLELGDSALYFCASSLIGQQYFGPGTRLTVT.

The chain combines TRBV29-1 with TRBJ2-5; D not certain. Germline loops: CDR1 SQVTM, CDR2 ANQGSEA. V lost 0 bases and J 4 bases, leaving 12 bases between the germline ends. The CDR3 has 14 residues. CDR3 sequence reads: CSVEEVASGETQYF. For the CDR3, the DNA is TGCAGCGTTGAAGAAGTGGCCTCTGGAGAGACCCAGTACTTC.

The J gene is TRBJ2-5, the V gene TRBV20-1, with 11 bases matching TRBD2. Germline V gene lookup returns CDR1 DFQATT and CDR2 SNEGSKA (reference sequence). The CDR3 runs to 15 residues. With 5 bases clipped from V and 5 bases from J, the junction kept 10 bases outside the gene matches. The CDR3 sequence: CSASRGLAGGETQYF. The CDR3 nucleotides are TGCAGTGCTTCCCGCGGGTTAGCGGGGGGGGAGACCCAGTACTTC.

This clonotype was seen ten or more times. The genes are TRBV3-1 and TRBJ2-1; tentatively, D is TRBD1 (6 bases). The CDR3 sequence is 17 residues long. Per the germline V gene, CDR1 is LGHDT and CDR2 is YNNKEL (reference sequence). V was cut by 1 base and J by 5 bases, with 18 bases left in between. CDR3 in DNA: TGTGCCAGCAGCCAAGTAGGGGGTCCCTCGGACCACAATGAGCAGTTCTTC. Amino acid sequence: CASSQVGGPSDHNEQFF.

This chain joins TRBV12-3 or TRBV12-4 and TRBJ2-3; D not resolved. CDR3 length: 15 residues. The V gene lost 7 bases and the J gene lost 3 bases, with 17 bases spanning the gap. CDR3 protein: CASIPVPRATDTQYF. In nucleotides, the CDR3 is TGTGCCAGCATCCCGGTCCCTAGAGCAACAGATACGCAGTATTTT.

Points on this clonotype: A read error may be the cause here, since a much bigger clone is one base away. V usage is TRBV28 and J usage is TRBJ2-2, with D unclear. V was trimmed by 5 bases and J by 6 bases, leaving 10 bases between them. Germline V gene lookup returns CDR1 MDHEN and CDR2 SYDVKM. The CDR3 contains 13 residues. The CDR3 protein is CASSPGSSGELFF. In DNA, the CDR3 is TGTGCCAGCAGTCCCGGGTCCTCCGGGGAGCTGTTTTTT.

The chain recombines TRBV28 with TRBJ2-5; 8 positions agree with TRBD2. The J call may be mistaken, given a closer DNA end match to TRBJ2-1. This CDR3 comprises 16 residues. Germline CDR1 MDHEN, CDR2 SYDVKM. CDR3 DNA sequence: TGTGCCAGCAGCCCACAAGTAGCGGGATGGATGAGTGAGCAGTTCTTC. As protein: CASSPQVAGWMSEQFF.

This rearrangement joins TRBV12-3 or TRBV12-4 to TRBJ2-3; TRBD2 agrees at 7 bases. Unmatched junction bases numbered 9, after V lost 7 bases and J lost 2 bases. This CDR3 contains 15 residues. The CDR3 nucleotides read TGTGCCAGCACTGAGATAGCGGGCCCCACAGATACGCAGTATTTT. This sequence encodes CASTEIAGPTDTQYF.